This T cell receptor (beta chain) stems from a study of type 1 regulatory T cells. Study details: T-allo10 is an in vitro-generated, Tr1-enriched CD4 T cell product specific for alloantigen.

This CDR3 has 17 residues. Germline assignment: CDR1 SQVTM and CDR2 ANQGSEA. The V gene lost 5 bases and the J gene lost 2 bases, with 22 bases spanning the gap. TCRdb called the reads again in MiXCR, with one record for every CDR3 protein. The sample lists some 89,000 distinct CDR3 sequences, roughly 31% seen once, with 2.2% in the top ten. The source of this sequence is a human donor in good health. The sample was CD4+ T cells, either the whole sample or a sorted fraction (not recorded which). This chain links TRBV29-1 with TRBJ1-5; possibly TRBD1 for D (5 bases). The DNA for the CDR3 is TGCAGCGTTTCACTAGGAGGGGATTTTGTGGGCAATCAGCCCCAGCATTTT. Residues: CSVSLGGDFVGNQPQHF. The full variable domain, with the rest looked up from reference TRBV29-1 and TRBJ1-5, is SAVISQKPSRDICQRGTSLTIQCQVDSQVTMMFWYRQQPGQSLTLIATANQGSEATYESGFVIDKFPISRPNLTFSTLTVSNMSPEDSSIYLCSVSLGGDFVGNQPQHFGDGTRLSIL.